This TCR beta chain was observed in a study of T cell repertoires in cytomegalovirus infection. Study-wide context: A matching HLA type, together with CMV infection, was signaled by public TCR beta signatures.

Findings and caveats of the study: HLA-C-restricted CMV-specific TCR beta clonotypes were dominant in the ex vivo response. Adding up the frequency of public TCR beta families identified people who carried CMV plus the relevant HLA.

TCRdb re-derived calls from the reads in MiXCR, one entry per CDR3 protein. The sample contains 400,000 or so distinct CDR3 sequences, roughly 30% of which appear only once. This CDR3 spans 14 amino acids. CDR1 is SGHTA and CDR2 is FQGNSA in the germline V gene. V was pared by 3 bases and J by 4 bases, with 11 bases between. Only a few counts were recorded for this clonotype. No antigen is known for it. This clonotype originated in a human donor in good health (CMV status not recorded). Some clones in this sample may be carry-over from other donors' samples. Source material: PBMCs. The chain uses TRBV7-2 and TRBJ2-3, with D perhaps TRBD1 (6 bases). The CDR3 loop reads CASSLRTVADTQYF. In DNA form, the CDR3 reads TGTGCCAGCAGCTTGCGGACAGTGGCAGATACGCAGTATTTT.